The 17 T cell receptor beta chains below all came from one sample that was sequenced in a study of CD8+ T cells in alopecia areata. Sequencing relied on a cDNA template that was reverse transcribed from extracted RNA. The repertoire was sequenced with immunoSEQ multiplex PCR; TCRdb's copy has only in-frame clones and lacks some. Among approximately 150,000 clones listed, 65% to 75% were seen once. The sequences come from CD8+ T cells sorted from blood, collected at week 0. All receptors derive from a human donor with alopecia areata.

This clone was observed once. The rearrangement links TRBV13 to TRBJ1-2; D not certain. Germline CDR1 is PRHDT and CDR2 is FYEKMQ (reference sequence). The CDR3 has 14 amino acids. V gave up 1 base and J gave up 3 bases, with 9 bases separating them. This chain's CDR3 is CASSLVWGDYGYTF. CDR3 DNA sequence: TGTGCCAGCAGCTTAGTTTGGGGTGACTATGGCTACACCTTC. The full variable domain, its missing parts supplied by reference TRBV13 and TRBJ1-2, is AAGVIQSPRHLIKEKRETATLKCYPIPRHDTVYWYQQGPGQDPQFLISFYEKMQSDKGSIPDRFSAQQFSDYHSELNMSSLELGDSALYFCASSLVWGDYGYTFGSGTRLTVV.

The chain couples TRBV5-1 to TRBJ2-7, with 7 bases aligning to TRBD1. The CDR3 consists of 11 residues. V shed 7 bases and J 5 bases; nucleotides not matched to a gene: 3. Germline V gene data show CDR1 as SGHRS and CDR2 as YFSETQ. This chain's CDR3 is CASRTGHEQYF. The CDR3 DNA follows: TGCGCCAGCCGGACAGGTCACGAGCAGTACTTC.

The chain recombines TRBV27 with TRBJ2-5; 12 nucleotides align to TRBD1. Germline V CDR1 and CDR2: MNHEY, SMNVEV (reference sequence). The CDR3 contains 19 residues. With 6 bases clipped from V and 5 bases from J, the junction kept 19 bases outside the gene matches. The CDR3 DNA sequence: TGTGCCAGCAGCCGAGTCGGGACAGGGGGCGTTTTTTTCCTTGAGACCCAGTACTTC. It translates to CASSRVGTGGVFFLETQYF.

The J gene is TRBJ2-3, the V gene TRBV14; 8 bases are shared with TRBD2. The CDR3 has 16 residues. The V gene end was trimmed by 5 bases and the J gene end by 4 bases; junction bases not matched to a gene: 11. Germline lookup yields CDR1 SGHDN and CDR2 FVKESK. CDR3: CASSKGQRGLADTQYF. In DNA form, the CDR3 reads TGTGCCAGCAGCAAAGGCCAGCGGGGGCTAGCAGATACGCAGTATTTT.

This chain joins TRBV6-5 and TRBJ2-3; 8 bases line up with TRBD1. Per the germline V gene, CDR1 is MNHEY and CDR2 is SVGAGI. The CDR3 sequence is 15 residues long. Trimming took 4 bases from V and 6 from J; bases not matched to a gene: 9. The CDR3 spells CASSSDRVWEDTQYF. CDR3 DNA: TGTGCCAGCAGTTCGGACAGGGTCTGGGAGGATACGCAGTATTTT.

This clone was seen just once. V usage is TRBV5-4 and J usage is TRBJ2-7; 9 positions agree with TRBD1. This CDR3 contains 15 residues. CDR1 is SGHNT and CDR2 is YYREEE in the germline V gene (reference sequence). V shed 3 bases and J 0 bases; nucleotides not matched to a gene: 4. Here the CDR3 reads CASSYGTGLSYEQYF. DNA for the CDR3: TGTGCCAGCAGCTACGGGACAGGGCTCTCCTACGAGCAGTACTTC.

This clone was detected only once. V is TRBV12-5 and J is TRBJ1-1; D is perhaps TRBD1 (6 bases). The ends were cut back, 4 bases at V and 10 bases at J, with 19 bases in the middle. CDR1 is LGHNT and CDR2 is FRNRAP in the germline V gene. The CDR3 has 14 amino acids. The CDR3 DNA reads TGTGCTAGTGGTTATGAGCGGGGGGCAGGAGGAGCTTTCTTT. Its protein is CASGYERGAGGAFF.

Regarding this clone: Other DNA sequences within the sample encode an identical CDR3. The chain couples TRBV27 to TRBJ1-1; possibly TRBD1 for D (5 bases). Looked up from germline, CDR1 is MNHEY and CDR2 is SMNVEV (reference sequence). The CDR3 spans 15 residues. The V gene lost 0 bases and the J gene lost 3 bases, with 11 bases spanning the gap. DNA for the CDR3: TGTGCCAGCAGTTTATCCAAGCGGGGGGACACTGAAGCTTTCTTT. It translates to CASSLSKRGDTEAFF.

The V and J genes are TRBV7-9 and TRBJ1-6, with 10 bases that match TRBD1. This CDR3 spans 15 amino acids. Trimming cost V 5 bases and J 7 bases; bases outside gene matches: 5. Germline CDR1 reads SEHNR; CDR2 reads FQNEAQ (reference sequence). This CDR3 is CASSRDRGRNSPLHF. Here the CDR3 DNA reads TGTGCCAGCAGCCGCGACAGGGGGCGGAATTCACCCCTCCACTTT.

V is TRBV30 and J is TRBJ2-5; D may correspond to TRBD1 or TRBD2 (5 bases each). Per germline, CDR1 GTSNPN and CDR2 SVGIG (reference sequence). CDR3 size: 13 residues. V lost 2 bases, J lost 5 bases, and 12 bases lay in between. The CDR3 loop is CAWSPGPGETQYF. The CDR3 region has the DNA TGTGCCTGGAGTCCGGGACCAGGGGAGACCCAGTACTTC. The full variable domain, with the rest looked up from reference TRBV30 and TRBJ2-5, is SQTIHQWPATLVQPVGSPLSLECTVEGTSNPNLYWYRQAAGRGLQLLFYSVGIGQISSEVPQNLSASRPQDRQFILSSKKLLLSDSGFYLCAWSPGPGETQYFGPGTRLLVL.

The rearrangement uses TRBV7-9 and TRBJ2-1, with D possibly TRBD1 on 6 matching bases. The CDR3 consists of 15 residues. Germline CDR1 SEHNR, CDR2 FQNEAQ (reference sequence). V lost 4 bases to trimming and J lost 7 bases, with 17 bases between them. The CDR3: CASSSSAGVMNEQFF. DNA of the CDR3: TGTGCCAGCAGCTCTTCGGCAGGGGTTATGAATGAGCAGTTCTTC.

The chain joins TRBV5-5 to TRBJ1-5; D uncertain. The CDR3 covers 15 residues. V dropped 0 bases and J dropped 3 bases, with 10 bases sitting between them. In germline, CDR1 is SGHKS, CDR2 YYEKEE (reference sequence). The CDR3 DNA reads TGTGCCAGCAGCTTGGAGGGCGATGACAATCAGCCCCAGCATTTT. It codes for CASSLEGDDNQPQHF.

The J gene is TRBJ1-1, the V gene TRBV6-5; no definite D call. Germline V gives CDR1 MNHEY, CDR2 SVGAGI. Trimming cost V 2 bases and J 4 bases, with 2 bases left between them. CDR3 size: 11 residues. The CDR3 region is CASSYRTEAFF. The CDR3 DNA reads TGTGCCAGCAGTTACCGCACTGAAGCTTTCTTT.

The CDR3 DNA follows: TGTGCCTGGAGGGCGGGACAGGTCACCGGGGAGCTGTTTTTT. It encodes CAWRAGQVTGELFF. This chain joins TRBV30 and TRBJ2-2; TRBD1 matches at 8 bases. The V and J ends lost 3 bases and 4 bases, in that order; junction bases with no gene match: 4. The CDR3 is made up of 14 amino acids. The V gene's germline CDR1 is GTSNPN and CDR2 SVGIG (reference sequence).

The CDR3 is CASSQSRGESGYEQYF. The CDR3 DNA sequence: TGCGCCAGCAGTCAATCGAGGGGAGAAAGCGGCTACGAGCAGTACTTC. The J gene is TRBJ2-7, the V gene TRBV23-1, with D perhaps TRBD1 or TRBD2 (5 bases each). TRBV23-1 carries the ORF label, with uncertain function. The length of the CDR3 is 16 residues. V was trimmed by 0 bases and J by 3 bases, leaving 15 bases between them.

The chain combines TRBV19 with TRBJ1-5, with TRBD1 identical over 7 bases. The CDR3 has 12 residues. J lost 7 bases, V lost 8 bases, and 5 bases had no gene match. The germline CDR1 and CDR2 sequences are LNHDA and SQIVND (reference sequence). DNA for the CDR3: TGTGCCAGTTGGGACAGAAGCCAGCCCCAGCATTTT. This codes for CASWDRSQPQHF. The full variable domain, with the rest looked up from reference TRBV19 and TRBJ1-5, is DGGITQSPKYLFRKEGQNVTLSCEQNLNHDAMYWYRQDPGQGLRLIYYSQIVNDFQKGDIAEGYSVSREKKESFPLTVTSAQKNPTAFYLCASWDRSQPQHFGDGTRLSIL.

This clone qualifies as medium-sized. This chain links TRBV7-6 with TRBJ1-5; D is undetermined. This CDR3 contains 14 residues. Germline lookup yields CDR1 SGHVS and CDR2 FNYEAQ. The V end lost 1 base, the J end lost 11 bases, and 15 bases lay between the germline ends. CDR3 in DNA: TGTGCCAGCAGCTTAGACCTCGGTTTATCGGCCCAGCATTTT. This translates into CASSLDLGLSAQHF.